What follows describes a single T cell receptor beta chain. The junction differs from germline at one of its ends, possibly a read error. Per the germline V gene, CDR1 is MDHEN and CDR2 is SYDVKM. This CDR3 is built from 15 residues. TCRdb's table, derived via immunoSEQ multiplex PCR, lists solely in-frame clones and lacks some. The sample includes about 82,000 clones, 85% to 90% of them seen just once. The data belong to a study of blood T cell repertoires in COVID-19. The sample taken for sequencing was PBMCs or T cells enriched from blood (not recorded which). The chain recombines TRBV28 with TRBJ2-1; 8 bases agree with TRBD2. The clonotype comes from a woman between 50 and 59 years old with acute COVID-19. The CDR3 nucleotides are TGTGCCAGCATTTTAAGCGGGAGAAGGGACAATGAGCAGTTCTTC. Translation: CASILSGRRDNEQFF.